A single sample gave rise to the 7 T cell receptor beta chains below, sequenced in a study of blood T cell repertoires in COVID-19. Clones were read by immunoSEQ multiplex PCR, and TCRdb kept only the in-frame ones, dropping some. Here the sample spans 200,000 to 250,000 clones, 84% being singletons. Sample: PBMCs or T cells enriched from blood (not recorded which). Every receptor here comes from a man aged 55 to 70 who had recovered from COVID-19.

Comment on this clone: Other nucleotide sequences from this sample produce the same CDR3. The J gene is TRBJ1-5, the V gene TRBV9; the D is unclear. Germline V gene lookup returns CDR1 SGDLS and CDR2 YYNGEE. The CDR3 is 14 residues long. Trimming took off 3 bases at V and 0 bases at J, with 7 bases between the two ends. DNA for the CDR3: TGTGCCAGCAGCGCGGGAGGTAGCAATCAGCCCCAGCATTTT. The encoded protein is CASSAGGSNQPQHF.

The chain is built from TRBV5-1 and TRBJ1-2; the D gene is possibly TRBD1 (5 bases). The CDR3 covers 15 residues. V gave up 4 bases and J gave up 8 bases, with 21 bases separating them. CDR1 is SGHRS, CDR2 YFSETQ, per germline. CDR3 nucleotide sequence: TGCGCCAGCAGCACCGCGGGACGGAGGGAGGAGGGCTACACCTTC. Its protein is CASSTAGRREEGYTF.

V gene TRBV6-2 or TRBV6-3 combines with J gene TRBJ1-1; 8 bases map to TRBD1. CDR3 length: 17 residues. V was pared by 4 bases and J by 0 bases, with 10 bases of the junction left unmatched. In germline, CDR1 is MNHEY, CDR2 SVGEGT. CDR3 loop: CASSSWTGKEVNTEAFF. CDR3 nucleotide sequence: TGTGCCAGCAGTTCCTGGACAGGGAAGGAGGTGAACACTGAAGCTTTCTTT.

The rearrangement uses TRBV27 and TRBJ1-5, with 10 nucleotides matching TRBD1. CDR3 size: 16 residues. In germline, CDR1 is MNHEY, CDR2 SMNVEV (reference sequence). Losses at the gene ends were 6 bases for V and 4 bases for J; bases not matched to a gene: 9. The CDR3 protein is CASRNVTGGRNQPQHF. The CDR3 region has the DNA TGTGCCAGCAGAAATGTGACAGGGGGCAGGAATCAGCCCCAGCATTTT.

CDR3 coding DNA: TGTGCCAGCAGCTTGTTTCCACACGGAAACACCATATATTTT. It yields the protein CASSLFPHGNTIYF. V gene TRBV5-6 combines with J gene TRBJ1-3; D unclear. Germline values: CDR1 SGHDT, CDR2 YYEEEE. The V and J ends lost 1 base and 4 bases respectively, with 9 bases between them. This CDR3 is built from 14 residues.

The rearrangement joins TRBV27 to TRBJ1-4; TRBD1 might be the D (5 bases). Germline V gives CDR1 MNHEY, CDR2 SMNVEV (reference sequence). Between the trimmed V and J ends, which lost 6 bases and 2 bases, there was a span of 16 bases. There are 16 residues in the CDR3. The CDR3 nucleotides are TGTGCCAGCAGCATTCCATTTGCAGGGACTAATGAAAAACTGTTTTTT. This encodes CASSIPFAGTNEKLFF.

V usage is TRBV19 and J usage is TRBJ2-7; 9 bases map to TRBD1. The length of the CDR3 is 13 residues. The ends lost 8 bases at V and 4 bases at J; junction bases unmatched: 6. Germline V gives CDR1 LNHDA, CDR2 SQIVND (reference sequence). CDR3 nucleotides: TGTGCCAGTTCGGGACAGGGAGGTTACGAGCAGTACTTC. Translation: CASSGQGGYEQYF. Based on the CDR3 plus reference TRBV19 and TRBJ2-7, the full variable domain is DGGITQSPKYLFRKEGQNVTLSCEQNLNHDAMYWYRQDPGQGLRLIYYSQIVNDFQKGDIAEGYSVSREKKESFPLTVTSAQKNPTAFYLCASSGQGGYEQYFGPGTRLTVT.